In this sample, the clone carrying this T cell receptor beta chain turned up a few times. Antigen unknown. This CDR3 region has 14 residues. After removal of 4 bases from V and 6 bases from J, the junction contained 2 bases not matched to a gene. The V gene's germline CDR1 is SGHNT and CDR2 YYREEE (reference sequence). MiXCR was run by TCRdb on the 5' RACE reads, yielding one entry per CDR3 protein. The table lists approximately 300,000 distinct CDR3 sequences, over 7% of them singletons, with approximately 23% in the top ten. These data are taken from a study of T-cell memory formation after mild COVID-19. Study observations and caveats: Clonal second-wave expansions that peaked on day 37 had unconfirmed SARS-CoV-2 specificity. Pre-infection memory already had some responding clones, implying cross-reactive memory joined.

Sequenced material: PBMCs or a T cell subset sorted from them (not recorded which). The chain couples TRBV5-4 to TRBJ2-3; 13 positions match TRBD2. The TCR comes from a man younger than 35 who had mild COVID-19 (a few samples of this study predate the infection). Cell type and time point are not known. CDR3 nucleotide sequence: TGTGCCAGCAGCGGACTAGCGGGGGTCGATACGCAGTATTTT. Protein sequence: CASSGLAGVDTQYF.